The 27 T cell receptor beta chains reported below all come from one sample, sequenced in a study of blood T cell repertoires in COVID-19. Method: immunoSEQ multiplex PCR; TCRdb's copy keeps in-frame clones and lacks some. The sample holds roughly 160,000 clones, approximately 80% seen once. The sequenced material came from PBMCs or T cells enriched from blood (not recorded which). These receptors all come from a man aged 50-59 years who had recovered from COVID-19.

The chain employs TRBV2 and TRBJ2-5; 11 bases line up with TRBD1. Trimming took 7 bases from V and 5 from J; bases not matched to a gene: 12. This CDR3 region has 16 residues. Germline CDR1 SNHLY, CDR2 FYNNEI. The CDR3, as DNA: TGTGCCAGCACTTCGCGGGGACAGGGGGGGTTGGAGACCCAGTACTTC. This sequence encodes CASTSRGQGGLETQYF.

V is TRBV27 and J is TRBJ2-1; D unresolved. Germline values: CDR1 MNHEY, CDR2 SMNVEV (reference sequence). The CDR3 consists of 11 residues. Trimming cost V 6 bases and J 8 bases, with 8 bases left between them. Here the CDR3 reads CASRHKYEQFF. For the CDR3, the DNA is TGTGCCAGCAGGCACAAATATGAGCAGTTCTTC.

The gene calls are TRBV7-9 and TRBJ1-2; no firm D call. This CDR3 spans 16 amino acids. Germline values: CDR1 SEHNR, CDR2 FQNEAQ (reference sequence). Trimming removed 5 bases at V and 4 bases at J, with 20 bases between. CDR3 loop: CASSPSGGKWSYGYTF. The CDR3 coding sequence is TGTGCCAGCAGCCCTAGCGGCGGGAAGTGGAGCTATGGCTACACCTTC.

This clone was detected once. The chain carries TRBV4-1 and TRBJ2-3, with D perhaps matching TRBD2 (6 bases). V was cut by 0 bases and J by 5 bases, with 18 bases left in between. The germline V gene encodes CDR1 MGHRA and CDR2 YSYEKL. The CDR3 consists of 17 residues. CDR3 coding DNA: TGCGCCAGCAGCCAAGATCGGGAGACGTGGGCGGAAGATACGCAGTATTTT. Residues: CASSQDRETWAEDTQYF.

The V gene is TRBV27, the J gene TRBJ2-2; maybe TRBD2 (6 bases). The CDR3 is 15 residues long. Deletions cut 2 bases from V and 4 bases from J, with 11 bases between. Germline CDR1 reads MNHEY; CDR2 reads SMNVEV (reference sequence). The CDR3 DNA is TGTGCCAGCAGTTTAAATTCGCGGGGCACCGGGGAGCTGTTTTTT. It encodes CASSLNSRGTGELFF.

This clone was counted a single time. This sequence joins TRBV2 and TRBJ1-2; D remains unclear. The germline gives CDR1 SNHLY, CDR2 FYNNEI. Trimming took off 7 bases at V and 7 bases at J, with 10 bases between the two ends. This CDR3 has 11 residues. The CDR3 here is CASIGEVGYTF. In DNA, the CDR3 is TGTGCCAGCATCGGGGAAGTTGGCTACACCTTC.

This chain joins TRBV19 and TRBJ1-6; 7 nucleotides align to TRBD1. V gave up 9 bases and J gave up 3 bases; unmatched junction bases: 8. This CDR3 is built from 15 residues. The germline gives CDR1 LNHDA, CDR2 SQIVND (reference sequence). The CDR3 spells CASDPGQSYNSPLHF. Written as DNA, the CDR3 is TGTGCCAGCGACCCGGGACAGAGCTATAATTCACCCCTCCACTTT.

This clone was seen only once. The genes are TRBV5-5 and TRBJ2-7; D possibly corresponds to TRBD2 (5 bases). The CDR3 has 12 amino acids. The germline V gene encodes CDR1 SGHKS and CDR2 YYEKEE (reference sequence). Trimming took off 2 bases at V and 5 bases at J, with 8 bases between the two ends. CDR3 in DNA: TGTGCCAGCAGCTTCGGGATCAACGAGCAGTACTTC. This encodes CASSFGINEQYF.

This clone has just one count. This chain uses TRBV30 with TRBJ1-1; 12 bases agree with TRBD1. Germline CDR1 GTSNPN, CDR2 SVGIG (reference sequence). The CDR3 totals 14 residues. The junction had 9 bases not matched to a gene; V was cut back by 3 bases and J by 10 bases. In DNA form, the CDR3 reads TGTGCCTGGAGGGGGGACAGGGGGCGAAGAGGAGCTTTCTTT. Protein: CAWRGDRGRRGAFF.

The rearrangement links TRBV11-3 to TRBJ1-1; D call uncertain. V was pared by 1 base and J by 10 bases, with 13 bases between. Per the germline V gene, CDR1 is SGHNT and CDR2 is YENEEA. This CDR3 is built from 13 residues. CDR3 loop: CASSLGPLEGAFF. DNA of the CDR3: TGTGCCAGCAGCTTAGGGCCGTTGGAGGGAGCTTTCTTT. Complete variable domain (other parts from reference TRBV11-3 and TRBJ1-1): EAGVVQSPRYKIIEKKQPVAFWCNPISGHNTLYWYLQNLGQGPELLIRYENEEAVDDSQLPKDRFSAERLKGVDSTLKIQPAELGDSAVYLCASSLGPLEGAFFGQGTRLTVV.

The chain recombines TRBV24-1 with TRBJ1-2; 8 bases fit TRBD1. The V gene end was trimmed by 3 bases and the J gene end by 2 bases; junction bases not matched to a gene: 4. CDR3 length equals 15 residues. CDR1 and CDR2 from the germline V gene are KGHDR and SFDVKD. The CDR3 region is CATSDGRTGNYGYTF. CDR3 bases: TGTGCCACCAGTGATGGGAGGACAGGGAACTATGGCTACACCTTC.

The rearrangement uses TRBV6-5 and TRBJ1-4, with D hard to call. Germline-derived CDR1 and CDR2 are MNHEY and SVGAGI. This CDR3 region has 14 residues. Trimming shortened V by 7 bases and J by 4 bases, and 13 bases separated the two germline ends. CDR3 in amino acids: CASKTVIVNEKLFF. For the CDR3, the DNA is TGTGCCAGCAAAACGGTGATAGTTAATGAAAAACTGTTTTTT.

The rearrangement joins TRBV5-4 to TRBJ2-3; 8 nucleotides line up with TRBD1. Germline assignment: CDR1 SGHNT and CDR2 YYREEE (reference sequence). Losses at the gene ends were 4 bases for V and 1 base for J; bases not matched to a gene: 5. This CDR3 is 15 amino acids long. CDR3 nucleotide sequence: TGTGCCAGCAGCCACAGGGGGTTGCGCACAGATACGCAGTATTTT. Protein sequence: CASSHRGLRTDTQYF.

V and J are TRBV4-2 and TRBJ2-1, with D perhaps matching TRBD2 (5 bases). The V end lost 0 bases, the J end lost 6 bases, and 18 bases lay between the germline ends. Per germline, CDR1 LGHNA and CDR2 YNFKEQ. The CDR3 has 17 amino acids. In nucleotides, the CDR3 is TGTGCCAGCAGCCAAGACGGGCTAGCCCTTGCGTCCAATGAGCAGTTCTTC. Protein: CASSQDGLALASNEQFF.

The chain links TRBV11-3 to TRBJ2-2; 7 positions agree with TRBD1. This CDR3 contains 16 residues. The ends lost 2 bases at V and 2 bases at J; junction bases unmatched: 5. The germline V gene has CDR1 SGHNT and CDR2 YENEEA. CDR3 sequence: CASSLNRGKNTGELFF. The CDR3 DNA sequence: TGTGCCAGCAGCTTAAACAGGGGTAAAAACACCGGGGAGCTGTTTTTT.

The chain carries TRBV7-2 and TRBJ2-7, with D possibly being TRBD1 (6 bases). Trimming took 1 base from V and 3 from J, leaving 16 bases between them. Germline V gives CDR1 SGHTA, CDR2 FQGNSA. The CDR3 loop spans 16 amino acids. The CDR3 DNA reads as TGTGCCAGCAGCTTAGTCCAAACGGGACACAGCTACGAGCAGTACTTC. Encoded protein: CASSLVQTGHSYEQYF.

V is TRBV18 and J is TRBJ2-3; 14 bases align to TRBD2. Germline assignment: CDR1 KGHSH and CDR2 LQKENI. The ends lost 4 bases at V and 1 base at J; junction bases unmatched: 4. The CDR3 is made up of 17 amino acids. CDR3 loop: CASSRPGLAGGTDTQYF. DNA of the CDR3: TGTGCCAGCTCACGACCGGGACTAGCGGGGGGCACAGATACGCAGTATTTT.

This sequence joins TRBV4-2 and TRBJ1-6, with D hard to call. The length of the CDR3 is 15 residues. Germline assignment: CDR1 LGHNA and CDR2 YNFKEQ. V was clipped by 1 base and J by 7 bases, with 11 bases between them. The CDR3 protein is CASSQARGGNSPLHF. DNA for the CDR3: TGTGCCAGCAGCCAAGCCCGGGGTGGGAATTCACCCCTCCACTTT.

V usage is TRBV11-1 and J usage is TRBJ2-2, with TRBD1 matching over 7 bases. This CDR3 has 15 amino acids. Germline V lookup: CDR1 SGHAT, CDR2 FQDESV (reference sequence). V shed 5 bases and J 1 base; nucleotides not matched to a gene: 4. The chain's CDR3 is CASSPGQRNTGELFF. The CDR3 bases are TGTGCCAGCAGCCCGGGACAGAGGAACACCGGGGAGCTGTTTTTT.

J is TRBJ2-3 and V is TRBV5-4, with a weak D call TRBD1 (6 bases). The CDR3 runs 15 residues. The germline V gene has CDR1 SGHNT and CDR2 YYREEE (reference sequence). Trimming removed 3 bases at V and 2 bases at J, with 13 bases between. The CDR3 loop is CASSSRTVDTDTQYF. DNA of the CDR3: TGTGCCAGCAGCTCTCGGACAGTTGACACAGATACGCAGTATTTT.

V gene TRBV7-6 combines with J gene TRBJ2-7; maybe TRBD2 (5 bases). This CDR3 region has 14 residues. Germline V lookup: CDR1 SGHVS, CDR2 FNYEAQ. V dropped 1 base and J dropped 2 bases, with 9 bases sitting between them. The CDR3: CASSLGGFAYEQYF. CDR3 coding DNA: TGTGCCAGCAGCTTAGGAGGGTTTGCCTACGAGCAGTACTTC.

V usage is TRBV10-3 and J usage is TRBJ2-7, with D tentatively TRBD1 (6 bases). The V gene lost 0 bases and the J gene lost 3 bases, with 6 bases spanning the gap. CDR1 ENHRY and CDR2 SYGVKD come from the germline V gene. The CDR3 extends over 13 amino acids. The CDR3 DNA follows: TGTGCCATCAGTGAGTCAGGGGGCTACGAGCAGTACTTC. It specifies CAISESGGYEQYF.

This clone occurred once. This chain links TRBV2 with TRBJ1-4; TRBD1 is a possible D gene (5 bases). Germline V gene lookup returns CDR1 SNHLY and CDR2 FYNNEI. The V end was cut by 3 bases, the J end by 4 bases, with 9 bases between. This CDR3 contains 14 residues. The CDR3 loop reads CASSEQGLNEKLFF. CDR3 DNA: TGTGCCAGCAGTGAGCAGGGCCTTAATGAAAAACTGTTTTTT.

The chain couples TRBV1 to TRBJ2-5; the D call TRBD1 from the table was never checked on the DNA. TRBV1 is a pseudogene. The CDR3 has 15 residues. The CDR3 loop reads CTSSQDKTDQETQYF. CDR3 nucleotide sequence: TGCACCAGCAGCCAAGATAAGACAGACCAAGAGACCCAGTACTTC.

The rearrangement joins TRBV24-1 to TRBJ1-2, with 7 bases lining up with TRBD1. CDR3 length: 14 residues. V was clipped by 7 bases and J by 1 base; unmatched bases: 5. CDR1 is KGHDR, CDR2 SFDVKD, per germline. DNA of the CDR3: TGTGCCACCAGCCCGGGGGACAGTAACTATGGCTACACCTTC. Residues: CATSPGDSNYGYTF.

V gene TRBV10-3 combines with J gene TRBJ1-1, with D possibly being TRBD1 (6 bases). V was trimmed by 10 bases and J by 4 bases, leaving 16 bases between them. This CDR3 region has 13 residues. From germline, CDR1 is ENHRY and CDR2 SYGVKD. The CDR3 loop reads CASRGQPGTEAFF. CDR3 sequence (DNA): TGTGCCAGCAGAGGACAGCCGGGCACTGAAGCTTTCTTT.

The chain combines TRBV19 with TRBJ1-6, with 8 bases aligning to TRBD1. This CDR3 is 15 amino acids long. The J segment lost 3 bases and the V segment lost 2 bases, leaving 0 bases of the junction unmatched. Germline V gives CDR1 LNHDA, CDR2 SQIVND (reference sequence). CDR3 loop: CASSITGGYNSPLHF. In nucleotides, the CDR3 is TGTGCCAGTAGTATAACAGGGGGCTATAATTCACCCCTCCACTTT.